This T cell receptor beta chain was identified during a study of OX40 agonist ivuxolimab in advanced cancers. Turning to the study itself: Given to patients was ivuxolimab, an agonistic anti-OX40 (CD134) antibody.

A remark on this clone: The antigen is not known.

No patient had autoimmune disease or received systemic immunosuppression. V gave up 6 bases and J gave up 0 bases, with 16 bases separating them. The CDR3 spans 16 residues. Germline V CDR1 and CDR2: MGHRA, YSYEKL. Overall study findings and caveats: On average, CD8+ T cells showed a greater number of expanded clones than CD4+. It was also the case that some nonresponders had low normalized T-cell clonal expansion.

Repertoires were generated with immunoSEQ multiplex PCR, while TCRdb's copy carries only in-frame clones and drops some. The data hold 65,000 to 85,000 clones, with about 94% observed a single time. This sequence joins TRBV4-1 and TRBJ2-3, with D perhaps TRBD1 or TRBD2 (5 bases each). Sequenced material: CD4+ or CD8+ T cells sorted from blood, taken in a trial of the OX40 agonist ivuxolimab. The TCR comes from an adult with an advanced solid tumor such as melanoma, head and neck, liver or kidney cancer. The CDR3 coding sequence is TGCGCCAGCAGGGGGGACCGAACCTTTAGCACAGATACGCAGTATTTT. This encodes CASRGDRTFSTDTQYF.